This TCR beta chain was identified during a study of cytomegalovirus exposure and HLA in healthy donors. Study background: It was reported in a later analysis that the 120 validation repertoires used the same platform as the 666 first-cohort repertoires.

In regard to this clone: What it binds is unknown. The same CDR3 can be traced to other DNA sequences in this sample.

Profiled with immunoSEQ multiplex PCR; TCRdb holds only in-frame clones, not every one. The table shows 330,000 or so clones, with 75% to 90% occurring only once. Study-wide results and limits: Cytomegalovirus-associated TCR beta chains were listed, numbering under 200. In vitro testing confirmed a few CMV-associated chains as specific for CMV antigens. Reportedly, diagnosis of cytomegalovirus status by the classifier showed high specificity and sensitivity.

Looked up from germline, CDR1 is MNHEY and CDR2 is SVGAGI. V gave up 3 bases and J gave up 4 bases, with 8 bases separating them. CDR3 length: 13 amino acids. The source material was PBMCs. The rearrangement joins TRBV6-5 to TRBJ2-3, with D perhaps TRBD2 (5 bases). The sequence was obtained from a woman under 30 in good health and CMV-seronegative. The CDR3 bases are TGTGCCAGCAGTTATGTCGGGGCAGATACGCAGTATTTT. It specifies CASSYVGADTQYF.